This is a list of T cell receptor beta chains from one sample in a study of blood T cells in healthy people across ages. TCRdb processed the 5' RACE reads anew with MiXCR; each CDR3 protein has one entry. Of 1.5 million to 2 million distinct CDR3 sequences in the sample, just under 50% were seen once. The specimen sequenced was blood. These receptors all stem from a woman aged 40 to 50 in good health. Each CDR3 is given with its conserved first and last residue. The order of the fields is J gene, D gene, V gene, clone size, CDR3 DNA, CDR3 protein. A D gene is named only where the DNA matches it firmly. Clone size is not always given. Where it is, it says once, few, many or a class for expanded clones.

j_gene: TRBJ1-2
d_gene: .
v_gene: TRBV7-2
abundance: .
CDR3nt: TGTGCCAGCAGCTTACTGGACAGCCATAACTATGGCTACACCTTC
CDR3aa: CASSLLDSHNYGYTF

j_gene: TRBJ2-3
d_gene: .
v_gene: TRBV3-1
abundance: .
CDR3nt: TGTGCCAGCAGCCAAGCTCCCAACCGCCCAGATACGCAGTATTTT
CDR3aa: CASSQAPNRPDTQYF

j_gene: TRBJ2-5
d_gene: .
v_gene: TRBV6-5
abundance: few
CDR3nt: TGTGCCAGCAGTTACTCGTCTAGGGCGGGATCGGTGACCCAGTACTTC
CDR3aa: CASSYSSRAGSVTQYF

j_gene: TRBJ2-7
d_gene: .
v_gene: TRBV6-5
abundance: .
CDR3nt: TGTGCCAGCAATACAGGCTCTGGCTACGAGCAGTACTTC
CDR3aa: CASNTGSGYEQYF

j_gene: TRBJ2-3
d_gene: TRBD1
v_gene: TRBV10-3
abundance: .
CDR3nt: TGTGCCACCGCGACAGGGGGCACAGATACGCAGTATTTT
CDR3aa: CATATGGTDTQYF

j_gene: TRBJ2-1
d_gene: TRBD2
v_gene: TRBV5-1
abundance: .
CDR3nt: TGCGCCAGCAGCTCCACCGGGACTAGCAGCAATGAGCAGTTCTTC
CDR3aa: CASSSTGTSSNEQFF

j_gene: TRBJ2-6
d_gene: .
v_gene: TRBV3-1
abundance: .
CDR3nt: TGTGCCAGCAGCCAAGTCGCCGGGACCGGGGCCAACGTCCTGACTTTC
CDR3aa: CASSQVAGTGANVLTF

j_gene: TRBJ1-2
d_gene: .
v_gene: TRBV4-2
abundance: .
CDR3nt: TGTGCCAGCAGTTTAGACGTGGGGTCCTATGGCTACACCTTC
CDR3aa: CASSLDVGSYGYTF

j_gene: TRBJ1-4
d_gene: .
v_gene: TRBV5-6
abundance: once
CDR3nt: TGTGCCAGCAGCTTGGTAGGGACATCGGGTGAAAAACTGTTTTTT
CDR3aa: CASSLVGTSGEKLFF

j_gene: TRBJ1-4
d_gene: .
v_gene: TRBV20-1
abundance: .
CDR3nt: TGCAGTGCTAGAGAGGGGCGGAATGAGAAACTGTTTTTT
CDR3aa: CSAREGRNEKLFF

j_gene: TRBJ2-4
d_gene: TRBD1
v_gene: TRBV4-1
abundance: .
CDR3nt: TGCGCCAGCAGCCAAACGAGGGGGCGAACCAAAAACATTCAGTACTTC
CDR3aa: CASSQTRGRTKNIQYF

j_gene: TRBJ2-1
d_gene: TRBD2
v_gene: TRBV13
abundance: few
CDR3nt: TGTGCCAGCAGCTTAGGAGTCGGTAGCGGGGCTTACAATGAGCAGTTCTTC
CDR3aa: CASSLGVGSGAYNEQFF